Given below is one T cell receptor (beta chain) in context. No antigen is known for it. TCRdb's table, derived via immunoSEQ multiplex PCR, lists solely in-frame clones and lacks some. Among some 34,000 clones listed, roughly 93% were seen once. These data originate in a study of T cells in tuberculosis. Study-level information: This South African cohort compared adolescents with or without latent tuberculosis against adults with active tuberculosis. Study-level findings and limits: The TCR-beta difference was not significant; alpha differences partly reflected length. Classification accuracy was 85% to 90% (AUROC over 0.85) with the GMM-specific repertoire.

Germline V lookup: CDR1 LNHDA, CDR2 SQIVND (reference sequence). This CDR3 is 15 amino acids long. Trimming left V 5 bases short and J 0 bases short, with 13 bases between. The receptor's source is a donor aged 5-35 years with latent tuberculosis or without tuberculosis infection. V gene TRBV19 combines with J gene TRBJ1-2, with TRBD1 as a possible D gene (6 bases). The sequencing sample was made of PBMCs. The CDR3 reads CASSAGTIANYGYTF. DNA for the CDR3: TGTGCCAGTAGTGCCGGGACAATAGCTAACTATGGCTACACCTTC. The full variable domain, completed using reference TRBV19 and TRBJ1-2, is DGGITQSPKYLFRKEGQNVTLSCEQNLNHDAMYWYRQDPGQGLRLIYYSQIVNDFQKGDIAEGYSVSREKKESFPLTVTSAQKNPTAFYLCASSAGTIANYGYTFGSGTRLTVV.